This TCR beta chain was sequenced in a study of CD4 and CD8 cells across lung adenocarcinoma regions (dated by TCRdb to the late 2010s). Study-wide context: Intratumor heterogeneity of the T cell receptor repertoire was examined by comparing tumor centers with tumor margins.

A word on this clonotype: No cognate antigen has been identified for it. Per-base quality was not reported, and no clone a single base away is much larger than it.

The donors were patients who had localized lung adenocarcinoma, which is a subtype of non-small cell lung cancer. The centers of localized lung adenocarcinomas were where the samples came from. CD8+ T cells from tumor tissue were profiled separately from CD4+ T cells for TCR repertoire analysis. From its cysteine to its phenylalanine, the CDR3 spans 12 amino acids. CDR3 DNA is the only sequence kept; it has 36 bases, read in frame from the first base. The junction carries 15 bases between V and J, which are trimmed by 3 bases and 10 bases respectively. Based on the germline V gene (reference sequence), the CDR1 and CDR2 sequences are GTSNPN and SVGIG. The library was produced with PCR. Sequencing used a HiSeq X Ten. TCRdb reworked the public reads: Q25 trimming with fastp, MiXCR clone assembly, productive beta chains retained. CDR3 protein duplicates are merged, each entry listing the most common genes and DNA. The sample records about 7,300 distinct CDR3 sequences, 45% of which are singletons. In total, the top ten clones hold around 95% of the sample.

The rearrangement combines TRBV30 with TRBJ1-1; the D gene is unclear. Material for sequencing was CD8+ T cells from the center of a lung tumor. The cell subset or site label corresponds to: tumor center region. This sequence originates from a male donor with lung adenocarcinoma. The CD4 and CD8 labels of this study may be unreliable. The CDR3 region reads CAWSSHGELAFF. The base sequence is TGTGCCTGGAGCAGCCACGGAGAATTAGCTTTCTTT.